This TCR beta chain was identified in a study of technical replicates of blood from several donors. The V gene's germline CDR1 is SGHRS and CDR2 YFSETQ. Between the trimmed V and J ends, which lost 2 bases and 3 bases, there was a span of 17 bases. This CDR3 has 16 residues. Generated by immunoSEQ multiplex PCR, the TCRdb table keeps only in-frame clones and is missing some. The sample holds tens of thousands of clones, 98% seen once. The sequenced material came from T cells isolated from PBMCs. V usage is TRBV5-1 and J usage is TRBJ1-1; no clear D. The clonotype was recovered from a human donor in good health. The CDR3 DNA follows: TGCGCCAGCAGCTTAGGCCGGGGATCTATGGACACTGAAGCTTTCTTT. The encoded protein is CASSLGRGSMDTEAFF.